Listed below are T cell receptor beta chains from one sample, sequenced in a study of blood T cell repertoires in COVID-19. Sequencing used immunoSEQ multiplex PCR; TCRdb keeps in-frame clones, though not all of them. Of 70,000 or so clones listed, around 80% are singletons. The sample comprised peripheral blood. These receptors were taken from a human donor in a cohort sampled during active COVID-19. The CDR3 runs from the conserved cysteine through the conserved F or W. D genes are given only for firm matches. Only part of the rows carry a size: once, few, many, or a class if the clone is expanded.

V: TRBV4-2; J: TRBJ2-5; size: -; D: -; CDR3: CASSQDFRRGGGETQYF; DNA: TGTGCCAGCAGCCAAGATTTTAGGCGGGGCGGCGGAGAGACCCAGTACTTC
V: TRBV19; J: TRBJ2-5; size: -; D: TRBD1; CDR3: CASSPGTPGGETQYF; DNA: TGTGCCAGTAGCCCCGGGACACCAGGGGGAGAGACCCAGTACTTC
V: TRBV5-8; J: TRBJ2-4; size: -; D: TRBD2; CDR3: CASSRGGPVGKNIQYF; DNA: TGTGCCAGCAGCCGCGGGGGGCCCGTCGGCAAAAACATTCAGTACTTC
V: TRBV5-6; J: TRBJ1-3; size: -; D: -; CDR3: CASSPTGTHGGNTIYF; DNA: TGTGCCAGCAGCCCAACAGGGACCCATGGAGGAAACACCATATATTTT
V: TRBV3-1/TRBV3-2; J: TRBJ2-3; size: -; D: -; CDR3: CASSPSGGSAQYF; DNA: TGTGCCAGCAGCCCCTCAGGGGGGAGTGCGCAGTATTTT
V: TRBV24-1; J: TRBJ2-1; size: once; D: -; CDR3: CATSDFLRAGNEQFF; DNA: TGTGCCACCAGTGATTTTCTCAGGGCAGGCAATGAGCAGTTCTTC
V: TRBV28; J: TRBJ1-1; size: -; D: -; CDR3: CASSLSIRAEAFF; DNA: TGTGCCAGCAGTTTGTCAATACGCGCTGAAGCTTTCTTT
V: TRBV10-1; J: TRBJ1-5; size: -; D: -; CDR3: CASRQGQPQHF; DNA: TGCGCCAGCAGACAGGGTCAGCCCCAGCATTTT
V: TRBV7-9; J: TRBJ1-5; size: few; D: -; CDR3: CASSLGQVNQPQHF; DNA: TGTGCCAGCAGCTTAGGACAGGTCAATCAGCCCCAGCATTTT
V: TRBV5-4; J: TRBJ2-5; size: -; D: -; CDR3: CASSPGSVQETQYF; DNA: TGTGCCAGCAGCCCCGGGTCTGTTCAAGAGACCCAGTACTTC
V: TRBV4-1; J: TRBJ1-5; size: -; D: -; CDR3: CASIWGGPKRAGQPQHF; DNA: TGCGCCAGCATCTGGGGGGGACCTAAGAGGGCGGGTCAGCCCCAGCATTTT
V: TRBV7-6; J: TRBJ2-3; size: -; D: TRBD2; CDR3: CASSPGTSGITDTQYF; DNA: TGTGCCAGCAGCCCTGGGACTAGCGGGATCACAGATACGCAGTATTTT
V: TRBV19; J: TRBJ2-6; size: -; D: -; CDR3: CASSMFSVPGANVLTF; DNA: TGTGCCAGTAGTATGTTCTCGGTCCCCGGGGCCAACGTCCTGACTTTC
V: TRBV15; J: TRBJ2-1; size: -; D: TRBD2; CDR3: CATSIRLAGGPFF; DNA: TGTGCCACCAGCATCAGACTAGCGGGGGGGCCGTTCTTC
V: TRBV6-1; J: TRBJ2-3; size: -; D: -; CDR3: CASSEYEGTDTQYF; DNA: TGTGCCAGCAGTGAATATGAGGGCACAGATACGCAGTATTTT
V: TRBV7-9; J: TRBJ2-3; size: -; D: TRBD2; CDR3: CASSLVGTSGDTQYF; DNA: TGTGCCAGCAGCTTAGTAGGGACTAGCGGAGATACGCAGTATTTT
V: TRBV6-5; J: TRBJ1-3; size: once; D: TRBD1; CDR3: CASSTRDRRDTIYF; DNA: TGTGCCAGCAGTACCCGGGACAGGAGGGACACCATATATTTT
V: TRBV4-3; J: TRBJ2-1; size: -; D: TRBD2; CDR3: CASSPTLPLAGGRNEQFF; DNA: TGCGCCAGCAGCCCCACACTTCCCCTAGCGGGAGGTAGGAATGAGCAGTTCTTC
V: TRBV6-1; J: TRBJ2-3; size: -; D: -; CDR3: CASSARGRERPDTQYF; DNA: TGTGCCAGCAGTGCACGGGGGCGGGAGAGGCCAGATACGCAGTATTTT
V: TRBV7-2; J: TRBJ2-5; size: -; D: -; CDR3: CASSSGQGGFETQYF; DNA: TGTGCCAGCAGCTCAGGCCAGGGGGGCTTTGAGACCCAGTACTTC
V: TRBV7-8; J: TRBJ2-3; size: -; D: TRBD2; CDR3: CASSLFVSGSRVDTQYF; DNA: TGTGCCAGCAGCTTATTCGTAAGCGGGAGCCGGGTAGATACGCAGTATTTT
V: TRBV5-4; J: TRBJ1-3; size: -; D: -; CDR3: CASSAGGGVGGNTIYF; DNA: TGTGCCAGCAGCGCGGGCGGAGGGGTTGGAGGAAACACCATATATTTT
V: TRBV6-2/TRBV6-3; J: TRBJ1-2; size: -; D: TRBD1; CDR3: CASSYSSGGGGYTF; DNA: TGTGCCAGCAGTTATTCATCAGGAGGGGGCGGCTACACCTTC
V: TRBV12-3/TRBV12-4; J: TRBJ2-1; size: -; D: -; CDR3: CASSPKGRNEQFF; DNA: TGTGCCAGCAGTCCAAAGGGGCGGAATGAGCAGTTCTTC
V: TRBV9; J: TRBJ2-7; size: -; D: TRBD2; CDR3: CASSPSSGSREQYF; DNA: TGTGCCAGCAGCCCTTCTAGCGGGAGTCGGGAGCAGTACTTC
V: TRBV28; J: TRBJ2-5; size: -; D: TRBD1; CDR3: CASSPGQGRPYQETQYF; DNA: TGTGCCAGCAGCCCCGGACAGGGTAGGCCCTACCAAGAGACCCAGTACTTC
V: TRBV28; J: TRBJ1-5; size: -; D: -; CDR3: CASSRVRSNQPQHF; DNA: TGTGCCAGCAGTCGGGTTCGGAGCAATCAGCCCCAGCATTTT
V: TRBV14; J: TRBJ2-1; size: few; D: TRBD2; CDR3: CASQEREVRFQFF; DNA: TGTGCCAGCCAGGAGCGGGAGGTCCGTTTTCAGTTCTTC
V: TRBV5-4; J: TRBJ2-7; size: -; D: TRBD2; CDR3: CAFREGVNSYEQYF; DNA: TGTGCCTTCCGGGAGGGAGTAAACTCCTACGAGCAGTACTTC
V: TRBV11-2; J: TRBJ2-7; size: -; D: TRBD2; CDR3: CASRRAGSSYEQYF; DNA: TGTGCCAGCAGAAGAGCGGGGAGCTCCTACGAGCAGTACTTC
V: TRBV3-1/TRBV3-2; J: TRBJ2-1; size: -; D: TRBD2; CDR3: CASSLTSGSYNEQFF; DNA: TGTGCCAGCAGCCTGACTAGCGGAAGCTACAATGAGCAGTTCTTC
V: TRBV30; J: TRBJ1-1; size: once; D: -; CDR3: CAWTSGMNTEAFF; DNA: TGTGCCTGGACCTCGGGAATGAACACTGAAGCTTTCTTT
V: TRBV24-1; J: TRBJ2-5; size: many; D: TRBD1; CDR3: CATSDDRGQGETQYF; DNA: TGTGCCACCAGTGATGACAGGGGGCAGGGAGAGACCCAGTACTTC
V: TRBV6-2/TRBV6-3; J: TRBJ1-2; size: -; D: -; CDR3: CASSYPPGQTSGGYTF; DNA: TGTGCCAGCAGTTACCCCCCGGGACAAACCTCCGGGGGCTACACCTTC
V: TRBV19; J: TRBJ1-5; size: -; D: -; CDR3: CASSMAADQPQHF; DNA: TGTGCCAGTAGTATGGCAGCGGATCAGCCCCAGCATTTT
V: TRBV10-3; J: TRBJ1-2; size: -; D: -; CDR3: CAISGLLVQGPYNYGYTF; DNA: TGTGCCATCAGTGGGCTATTAGTTCAGGGGCCGTATAACTATGGCTACACCTTC